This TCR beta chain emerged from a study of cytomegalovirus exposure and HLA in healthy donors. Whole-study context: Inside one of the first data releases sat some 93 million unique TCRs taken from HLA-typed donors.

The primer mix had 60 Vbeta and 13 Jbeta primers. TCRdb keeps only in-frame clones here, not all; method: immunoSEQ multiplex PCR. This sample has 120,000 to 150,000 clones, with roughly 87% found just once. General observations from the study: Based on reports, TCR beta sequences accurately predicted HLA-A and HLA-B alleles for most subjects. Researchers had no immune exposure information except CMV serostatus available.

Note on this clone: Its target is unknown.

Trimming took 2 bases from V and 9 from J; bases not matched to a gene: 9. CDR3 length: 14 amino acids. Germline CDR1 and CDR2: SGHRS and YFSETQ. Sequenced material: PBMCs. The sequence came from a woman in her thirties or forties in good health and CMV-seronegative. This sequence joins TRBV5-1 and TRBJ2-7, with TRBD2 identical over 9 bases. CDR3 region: CASSLTSGLPVQYF. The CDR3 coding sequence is TGCGCCAGCAGCTTAACTAGCGGGCTCCCCGTGCAGTACTTC.